This TCR beta chain is drawn from a study of shared clonotypes between healthy human individuals. Study observations and caveats: The sole specimen, blood, was sampled, and tissue repertoires likely differ.

It was into CD45RA+ naive and CD45RA-negative memory subsets that the CD4+ cells were split. Only in-frame clones appear in the TCRdb table, and some are missing; sequencing was by immunoSEQ multiplex PCR. The table lists 2 million to 2.5 million clones, approximately 95% of them singletons, with about 0.41% in the top ten. This clone was counted between two and nine times. Its target is unknown. The sample contains more than one DNA sequence encoding this CDR3. CDR1 LNHDA and CDR2 SQIVND come from the germline V gene (reference sequence). The CDR3 runs 13 residues. V gave up 1 base and J gave up 5 bases, with 5 bases separating them.

The V and J genes are TRBV19 and TRBJ1-4; D gene uncertain. Sequenced material: naive CD4+ T cells from PBMCs. Subset denoted: CD45RA+ positively selected. This clonotype was obtained from a man younger than 35 in good health. Some clones in this sample may be carry-over from other donors' samples. The CDR3 DNA is TGTGCCAGTAGTATAGGAGGGAATGAAAAACTGTTTTTT. This translates into CASSIGGNEKLFF. The complete variable domain, with remaining parts taken from reference TRBV19 and TRBJ1-4, reads DGGITQSPKYLFRKEGQNVTLSCEQNLNHDAMYWYRQDPGQGLRLIYYSQIVNDFQKGDIAEGYSVSREKKESFPLTVTSAQKNPTAFYLCASSIGGNEKLFFGSGTQLSVL.